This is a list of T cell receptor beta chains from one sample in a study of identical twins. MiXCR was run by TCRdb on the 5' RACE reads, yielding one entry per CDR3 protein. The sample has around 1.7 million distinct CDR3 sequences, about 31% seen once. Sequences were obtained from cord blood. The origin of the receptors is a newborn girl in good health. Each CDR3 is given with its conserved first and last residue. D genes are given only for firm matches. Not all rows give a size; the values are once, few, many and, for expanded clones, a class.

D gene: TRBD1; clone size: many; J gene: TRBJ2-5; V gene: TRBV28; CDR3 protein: CASSPDGTDQETQYF; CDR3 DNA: TGTGCCAGCAGCCCAGACGGGACAGACCAAGAGACCCAGTACTTC
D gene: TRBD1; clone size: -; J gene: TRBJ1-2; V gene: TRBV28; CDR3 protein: CASSLDRENYGYTF; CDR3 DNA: TGTGCCAGCAGTTTAGACAGGGAAAACTATGGCTACACCTTC
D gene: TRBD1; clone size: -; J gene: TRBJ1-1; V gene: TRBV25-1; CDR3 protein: CASSDPGTGGNTEAFF; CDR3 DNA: TGTGCCAGCAGTGACCCCGGGACAGGGGGGAACACTGAAGCTTTCTTT
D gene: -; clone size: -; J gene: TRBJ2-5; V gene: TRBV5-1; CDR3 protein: CASSTGQTPYQETQYF; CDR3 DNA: TGCGCCAGCAGCACCGGACAGACCCCGTACCAAGAGACCCAGTACTTC
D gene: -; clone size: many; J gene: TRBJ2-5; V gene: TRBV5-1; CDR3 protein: CASSFSGIQETQYF; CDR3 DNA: TGTGCCAGCAGCTTCTCCGGTATCCAAGAGACCCAGTACTTC
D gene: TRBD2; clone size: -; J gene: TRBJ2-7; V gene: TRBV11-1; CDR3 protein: CASSLVFETSGSWSSYNEQYF; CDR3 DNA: TGTGCCAGCAGCTTAGTTTTCGAGACTAGCGGGAGTTGGAGCTCCTACAATGAGCAGTACTTC
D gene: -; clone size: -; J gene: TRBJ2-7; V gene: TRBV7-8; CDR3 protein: CASSLMGTWNELYF; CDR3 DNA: TGTGCCAGCAGCTTAATGGGGACTTGGAACGAGCTGTACTTC
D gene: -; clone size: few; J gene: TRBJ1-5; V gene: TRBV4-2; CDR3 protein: CASSQESGDQPQHF; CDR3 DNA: TGTGCCAGCAGCCAAGAGAGTGGGGATCAGCCCCAGCATTTT
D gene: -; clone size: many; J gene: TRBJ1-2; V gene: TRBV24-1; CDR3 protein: CATSDGGGYTF; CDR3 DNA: TGTGCCACCAGTGATGGGGGCGGCTACACCTTC
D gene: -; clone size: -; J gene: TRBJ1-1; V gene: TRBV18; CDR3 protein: CASSPPLGDTEAFF; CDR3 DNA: TGTGCCAGCTCACCACCGCTGGGGGACACTGAAGCTTTCTTT
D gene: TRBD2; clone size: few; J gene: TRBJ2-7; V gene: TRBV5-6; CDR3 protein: CASSFRGLAGAYEQYF; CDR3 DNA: TGTGCCAGCAGCTTTCGCGGACTAGCGGGGGCCTACGAGCAGTACTTC
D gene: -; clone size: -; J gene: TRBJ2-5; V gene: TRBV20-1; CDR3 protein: CSARDPLAGPRETQYF; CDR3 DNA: TGCAGTGCTAGAGATCCTCTGGCGGGGCCTCGGGAGACCCAGTACTTC
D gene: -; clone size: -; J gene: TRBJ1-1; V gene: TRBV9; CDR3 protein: CASSVKGTEAFF; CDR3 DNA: TGTGCCAGCAGCGTAAAGGGCACTGAAGCTTTCTTT
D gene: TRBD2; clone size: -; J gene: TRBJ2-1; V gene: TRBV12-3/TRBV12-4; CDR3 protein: CASSFSGTSGRSSYNEQFF; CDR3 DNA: TGTGCCAGCAGTTTCTCCGGGACTAGCGGGAGGAGCTCCTACAATGAGCAGTTCTTC
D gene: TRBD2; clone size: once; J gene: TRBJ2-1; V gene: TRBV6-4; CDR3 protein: CASSDGLAGEQFF; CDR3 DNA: TGTGCCAGCAGTGACGGACTAGCGGGTGAGCAGTTCTTC
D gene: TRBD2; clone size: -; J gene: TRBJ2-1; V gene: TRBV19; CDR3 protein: CASSTRTSGPYNEQFF; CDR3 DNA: TGTGCCAGTAGTACCCGGACTAGCGGGCCCTACAATGAGCAGTTCTTC
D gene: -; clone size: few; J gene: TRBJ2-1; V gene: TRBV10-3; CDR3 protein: CAIAGRDSYNEQFF; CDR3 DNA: TGTGCCATCGCAGGGAGGGACAGCTACAATGAGCAGTTCTTC
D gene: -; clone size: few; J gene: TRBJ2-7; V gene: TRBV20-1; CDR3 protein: CSALLFAGPYEQYF; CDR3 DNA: TGCAGTGCATTACTCTTTGCGGGGCCCTACGAGCAGTACTTC
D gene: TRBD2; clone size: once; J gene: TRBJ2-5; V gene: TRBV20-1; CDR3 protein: CSARDQRGGGNEQYF; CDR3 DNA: TGCAGTGCTAGAGATCAGCGGGGGGGCGGAAATGAGCAGTACTTC
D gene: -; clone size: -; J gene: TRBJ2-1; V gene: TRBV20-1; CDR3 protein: CSARVRDNSYNEQFF; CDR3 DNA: TGCAGTGCTAGAGTCCGGGACAACTCCTACAATGAGCAGTTCTTC
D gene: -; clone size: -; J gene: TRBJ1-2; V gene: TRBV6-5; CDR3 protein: CASSYSPTAANYGYTF; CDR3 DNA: TGTGCCAGCAGTTACTCCCCGACAGCTGCTAACTATGGCTACACCTTC
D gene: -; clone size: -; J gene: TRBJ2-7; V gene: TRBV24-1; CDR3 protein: CATSGGGYEQYF; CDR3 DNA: TGTGCCACCAGTGGGGGCGGCTACGAGCAGTACTTC
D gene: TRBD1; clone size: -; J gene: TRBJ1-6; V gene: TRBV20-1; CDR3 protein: CSARDSGDRPGVYNSPLHF; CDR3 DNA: TGCAGTGCTAGAGATTCAGGGGACAGGCCAGGGGTCTATAATTCACCCCTCCACTTT
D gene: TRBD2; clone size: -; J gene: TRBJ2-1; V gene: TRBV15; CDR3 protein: CATSTGLARSEQFF; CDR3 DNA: TGTGCCACCAGCACCGGACTAGCGAGAAGTGAGCAGTTCTTC
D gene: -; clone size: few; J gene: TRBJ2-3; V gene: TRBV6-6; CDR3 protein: CASTKTRDTQYF; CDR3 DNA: TGTGCCAGCACTAAGACTCGAGATACGCAGTATTTT
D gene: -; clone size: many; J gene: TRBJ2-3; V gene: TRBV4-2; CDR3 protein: CASSPRGITDTQYF; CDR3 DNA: TGTGCCAGCAGCCCGCGGGGTATCACAGATACGCAGTATTTT
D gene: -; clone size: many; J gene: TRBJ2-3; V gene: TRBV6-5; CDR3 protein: CASSYLGDTQYF; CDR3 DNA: TGTGCCAGCAGCTATCTAGGGGATACGCAGTATTTT
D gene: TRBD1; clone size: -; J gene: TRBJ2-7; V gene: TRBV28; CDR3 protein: CASSLGTGASRYEQYF; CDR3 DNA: TGTGCCAGCAGTTTAGGGACAGGGGCTTCCCGCTACGAGCAGTACTTC
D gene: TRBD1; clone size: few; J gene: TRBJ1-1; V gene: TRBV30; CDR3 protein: CAWSVTGGVGNTEAFF; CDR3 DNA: TGTGCCTGGAGCGTCACAGGGGGCGTTGGGAACACTGAAGCTTTCTTT
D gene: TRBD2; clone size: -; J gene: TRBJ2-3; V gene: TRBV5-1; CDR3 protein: CASSMEAGLRKADTQYF; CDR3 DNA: TGCGCCAGCAGCATGGAAGCGGGGCTTCGAAAGGCAGATACGCAGTATTTT
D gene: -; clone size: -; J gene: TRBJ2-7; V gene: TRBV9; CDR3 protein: CASSVSSGRYEQYF; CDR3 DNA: TGTGCCAGCAGCGTAAGTAGCGGTAGATACGAGCAGTACTTC
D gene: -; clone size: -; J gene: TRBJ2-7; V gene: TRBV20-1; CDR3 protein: CSAASVTSLASSSYEQYF; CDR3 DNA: TGCAGTGCAGCGAGCGTTACTAGCCTAGCCTCTTCCTCCTACGAGCAGTACTTC
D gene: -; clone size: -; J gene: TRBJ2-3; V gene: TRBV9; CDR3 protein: CASSVGREDTQYF; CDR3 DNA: TGTGCCAGCAGCGTAGGGAGGGAAGATACGCAGTATTTT
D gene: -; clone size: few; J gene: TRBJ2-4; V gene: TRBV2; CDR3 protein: CASSTDLAKNIQYF; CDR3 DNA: TGTGCCAGCAGTACGGACCTAGCCAAAAACATTCAGTACTTC